These T cell receptor beta chains were read from a single sample in a study of patients and donors after allogeneic stem cell transplantation. Via MiXCR, TCRdb re-called the RT-PCR reads, giving one row per CDR3 protein. The data hold some 880,000 distinct CDR3 sequences, with about a sixth observed a single time. The specimen was blood, either unsorted or a sorted T cell fraction (not recorded which). The receptors stem from a human donor who was either an allogeneic HSCT recipient or a stem cell or donor lymphocyte infusion donor (not recorded which). It is not recorded whose cells these are; they may come from a transplant donor. Each CDR3 is given with its conserved first and last residue.

>TRBV7-2
CASSSGQTLTDTQYF
>TRBV3-1
CASSQLAGGYNEQFF
>TRBV20-1
CSARSQGTSGNTIYF
>TRBV3-1
CASSQIGTDYGYTF
>TRBV7-9
CASSPRGELSSSYEQYF
>TRBV24-1
CATSGGGTSPGGYTF
>TRBV30
CAWSFGNGNQPQHF
>TRBV4-1
CASSQAFGGGPLHF
>TRBV7-8
CASSLIRGYSGANVLTF
>TRBV25-1
CASSGRTGLGLSTNEKLFF
>TRBV5-6
CASSKTGFKNIQYF
>TRBV7-2
CASSPRYGGYTF
>TRBV3-1
CASSHIRDFNEQFF
>TRBV7-8
CASSLAPLQGLLHF
>TRBV25-1
CASSEVFRDEQYF
>TRBV4-2
CASSQEEDRGEAFF
>TRBV5-1
CASSFLGDSYEQYF
>TRBV14
CASSQVSRGRNTEAFF
>TRBV6-4
CASSEQGYEQFF
>TRBV18
CASSLGQGRKSSPLHF
>TRBV7-9
CASSRGTVETQYF
>TRBV5-1
CASSPPTRTGGYNEQFF
>TRBV12-3/TRBV12-4
CASSLEGSRTEAFF
>TRBV18
CASSPSSVNTEAFF
>TRBV20-1
CSAEDRRRGNQPQHF
>TRBV20-1
CSARIGMNTEAFF
>TRBV5-1
CASSLTTTNEKLFF
>TRBV12-3/TRBV12-4
CASSLRAPNSNQPQHF
>TRBV9
CASSVGQGSSNYEQYF
>TRBV29-1
CSAQDITEAFF
>TRBV6-5
CASSYDTRQYSNQPQHF
>TRBV5-1
CASSLSRDLEQYF
>TRBV5-1
CASTETGLGYGYTF
>TRBV9
CASSPWGGSSYNEQFF
>TRBV12-3/TRBV12-4
CASSFSNTEAFF
>TRBV6-4
CASSDSTGANTEAFF